This passage covers 27 T cell receptor beta chains from one sample sequenced in a study of T cell responses to AZD1222 COVID-19 vaccine. Sequencing used immunoSEQ multiplex PCR; TCRdb keeps in-frame clones, though not all of them. The sample lists 110,000 to 150,000 clones, roughly 92% seen once, with around 1.7% in the top ten. The source was peripheral blood, collected on day 0 of AZD1222 vaccination. The source is an adult in good health.

The J gene is TRBJ1-2, the V gene TRBV5-6, with TRBD1 matching over 11 bases. CDR3 size: 15 residues. The V segment lost 1 base and the J segment 8 bases; nucleotides outside the gene matches: 7. CDR1 SGHDT and CDR2 YYEEEE come from the germline V gene. The CDR3 loop reads CASSLLSRTGGGYTF. The CDR3, as DNA: TGTGCCAGCAGCTTGTTATCTAGGACAGGGGGCGGCTACACCTTC.

The rearrangement joins TRBV12-5 to TRBJ1-2; 12 bases map to TRBD1. Germline CDR1 LGHNT, CDR2 FRNRAP. The CDR3 has 24 amino acids. V was pared by 0 bases and J by 3 bases, with 26 bases of the junction left unmatched. The CDR3 DNA follows: TGTGCTAGTGGTTTGGTACTCGGCCTGGGACAGGGGGCTCTTGGTCCCCCGGGGGACTATGGCTACACCTTC. Translation gives CASGLVLGLGQGALGPPGDYGYTF.

The V and J genes are TRBV12-3 or TRBV12-4 and TRBJ1-1; D not certain. The CDR3 has 13 amino acids. The V and J ends lost 6 bases and 8 bases respectively, with 16 bases between them. The CDR3 spells CASSPGSLREAFF. As DNA, the CDR3 is TGTGCCAGCAGCCCTGGTAGCCTAAGGGAAGCTTTCTTT.

The chain has TRBV6-4 and TRBJ2-3, with D unclear. Trimming took 3 bases from V and 6 from J, leaving 10 bases between them. CDR1 and CDR2 (germline): MRHNA, SNTAGT. CDR3 length: 13 amino acids. The CDR3 coding sequence is TGTGCCAGCAGTGAATGGCTCATGGATACGCAGTATTTT. Residues: CASSEWLMDTQYF.

The chain couples TRBV5-1 to TRBJ2-6; no firm D call. This CDR3 is built from 16 residues. Between the trimmed V and J ends, which lost 4 bases and 0 bases, there was a span of 11 bases. Germline V gene sequence: CDR1 SGHRS, CDR2 YFSETQ. CDR3 sequence: CASSGQSRSGANVLTF. The CDR3 coding sequence is TGCGCCAGCAGCGGGCAGTCCCGCTCTGGGGCCAACGTCCTGACTTTC.

This chain links TRBV6-5 with TRBJ1-4; 10 bases align to TRBD1. The CDR3 extends over 15 amino acids. Germline assignment: CDR1 MNHEY and CDR2 SVGAGI. Germline trimming cut 6 bases from V and 7 bases from J; bases unmatched to any gene: 8. CDR3 bases: TGTGCCAGCAGCCCACCGGGACAGGGGCGTGAAAAACTGTTTTTT. This sequence encodes CASSPPGQGREKLFF.

This chain connects TRBV9 to TRBJ1-1; 9 bases fit TRBD1. The CDR3 extends over 13 amino acids. Germline-derived CDR1 and CDR2 are SGDLS and YYNGEE. With 3 bases clipped from V and 5 bases from J, the junction kept 2 bases outside the gene matches. The CDR3 bases are TGTGCCAGCAGCGCAGGGACAGGGACTGAAGCTTTCTTT. It specifies CASSAGTGTEAFF.

A note on this clone: A read error may account for a junction end that differs from germline. The chain uses TRBV5-6 and TRBJ1-1; possible D gene TRBD1, 5 bases. The CDR3 sequence is 13 residues long. Germline CDR1 is SGHDT and CDR2 is YYEEEE. CDR3 protein: CASSFQLTQQAHF. The CDR3 DNA follows: TGTGCCAGCAGCTTCCAATTAACTCAACAGGCGCACTTT.

The chain couples TRBV5-6 to TRBJ1-2; tentative D call: TRBD1 (6 bases). V was trimmed by 4 bases and J by 8 bases, leaving 21 bases between them. Germline V CDR1 and CDR2: SGHDT, YYEEEE. The CDR3 has 15 residues. DNA for the CDR3: TGTGCCAGCAGCCCTCCAGGAGGGCAGGGGCAGGGCTACACCTTC. It encodes CASSPPGGQGQGYTF.

The gene calls are TRBV30 and TRBJ1-1, with a possible D match to TRBD1 (6 bases). The CDR3 has 14 residues. Germline lookup yields CDR1 GTSNPN and CDR2 SVGIG (reference sequence). The V end lost 3 bases, the J end lost 5 bases, and 16 bases lay between the germline ends. The CDR3 nucleotides are TGTGCCTGGAGATTGGGGGCAGGGCAGACTGAAGCTTTCTTT. As protein: CAWRLGAGQTEAFF.

The chain is built from TRBV7-9 and TRBJ1-2; 9 bases match TRBD1. Losses at the gene ends were 5 bases for V and 1 base for J; bases not matched to a gene: 14. The CDR3 sequence is 18 residues long. Germline assignment: CDR1 SEHNR and CDR2 FQNEAQ (reference sequence). This CDR3 reads CASSLRSGTGFDNYGYTF. As DNA, the CDR3 is TGTGCCAGCAGCCTTAGATCCGGGACAGGGTTTGATAACTATGGCTACACCTTC. Together with reference TRBV7-9 and TRBJ1-2, the CDR3 gives the full variable domain: DTGVSQNPRHKITKRGQNVTFRCDPISEHNRLYWYRQTLGQGPEFLTYFQNEAQLEKSRLLSDRFSAERPKGSFSTLEIQRTEQGDSAMYLCASSLRSGTGFDNYGYTFGSGTRLTVV.

This chain joins TRBV19 and TRBJ2-1; 8 positions match TRBD2. V lost 7 bases and J lost 9; bases outside the gene matches: 14. Germline values: CDR1 LNHDA, CDR2 SQIVND (reference sequence). This CDR3 contains 15 residues. The CDR3 DNA sequence: TGTGCCAGTATGCGAATAGCGGGGAAAGACGGTGAGCAGTTCTTC. As protein: CASMRIAGKDGEQFF.

The table lists this clone with a count of one. This rearrangement joins TRBV3-1 (or the pseudogene TRBV3-2) to TRBJ1-2, with TRBD1 identical over 7 bases. J lost 5 bases, V lost 6 bases, and 9 bases had no gene match. Germline CDR1 reads LGHDT; CDR2 reads YNNKEL (reference sequence). There are 14 residues in the CDR3. For the CDR3, the DNA is TGTGCCAGCAGGGGGACAGAGACCCTTTATGGCTACACCTTC. Translating gives CASRGTETLYGYTF.

This clone was detected only a few times. The chain carries TRBV7-9 and TRBJ2-2; D gene unclear. Germline V CDR1 and CDR2: SEHNR, FQNEAQ (reference sequence). This CDR3 spans 13 amino acids. Trimming took off 3 bases at V and 4 bases at J, with 6 bases between the two ends. CDR3 protein: CASSLQITGELFF. As DNA, the CDR3 is TGTGCCAGCAGCTTGCAGATCACCGGGGAGCTGTTTTTT.

The chain uses TRBV19 and TRBJ2-7; D not resolved. V lost 3 bases, J lost 3 bases, and 21 bases lay in between. The CDR3 runs 17 residues. Germline CDR1 reads LNHDA; CDR2 reads SQIVND (reference sequence). The CDR3 here is CASSIGHPSTYHYEQYF. The CDR3 nucleotides read TGTGCCAGTAGTATTGGCCATCCGTCCACTTACCACTACGAGCAGTACTTC.

The chain joins TRBV27 to TRBJ2-5, with TRBD2 matching over 7 bases. Per germline, CDR1 MNHEY and CDR2 SMNVEV (reference sequence). The V and J ends lost 0 bases and 3 bases, in that order; junction bases with no gene match: 10. The length of the CDR3 is 17 residues. CDR3 in amino acids: CASSLSPHGLDKETQYF. CDR3 in DNA: TGTGCCAGCAGTTTATCCCCCCACGGACTAGATAAAGAGACCCAGTACTTC.

The chain couples TRBV5-1 to TRBJ2-7; unclear D gene. This CDR3 is built from 15 residues. CDR1 SGHRS and CDR2 YFSETQ come from the germline V gene. Trimming took 0 bases from V and 2 from J, leaving 12 bases between them. The CDR3 is CASSLGDAYTYEQYF. The CDR3 DNA sequence: TGCGCCAGCAGCTTGGGGGATGCGTATACCTACGAGCAGTACTTC. The variable domain in full, with the rest retrieved from reference TRBV5-1 and TRBJ2-7, is KAGVTQTPRYLIKTRGQQVTLSCSPISGHRSVSWYQQTPGQGLQFLFEYFSETQRNKGNFPGRFSGRQFSNSRSEMNVSTLELGDSALYLCASSLGDAYTYEQYFGPGTRLTVT.

The J gene is TRBJ1-6, the V gene TRBV19; D unclear. V shed 1 base and J shed 11 bases, with 12 bases lying between them. The CDR3 is 14 amino acids. Germline CDR1 reads LNHDA; CDR2 reads SQIVND (reference sequence). CDR3 sequence: CASSIALLDAPLHF. In DNA, the CDR3 is TGTGCCAGTAGTATAGCCCTGCTGGATGCACCCCTCCACTTT.

The gene calls are TRBV5-1 and TRBJ2-1; no firm D call. The CDR3 length is 13 residues. The V end lost 0 bases, the J end lost 6 bases, and 7 bases lay between the germline ends. CDR1 SGHRS and CDR2 YFSETQ come from the germline V gene. CDR3 DNA sequence: TGCGCCAGCAGCTTGGGGCAGCTCAATGAGCAGTTCTTC. It encodes CASSLGQLNEQFF.

This clone is a singleton in its sample. V is TRBV19 and J is TRBJ2-2; TRBD1 matches at 9 bases. CDR3 length: 18 amino acids. V lost 3 bases, J lost 6 bases, and 14 bases stayed unmatched. The germline V gene has CDR1 LNHDA and CDR2 SQIVND (reference sequence). CDR3 region: CASSMGYRGRGDAGELFF. The CDR3 DNA is TGTGCCAGTAGTATGGGGTACAGGGGGCGAGGTGACGCCGGGGAGCTGTTTTTT.

The chain has TRBV18 and TRBJ2-5; D is uncertain. V shed 2 bases and J shed 2 bases, with 6 bases lying between them. The CDR3 covers 13 residues. Per germline, CDR1 KGHSH and CDR2 LQKENI. The CDR3 nucleotides read TGTGCCAGCTCACCATTGGGGCAAGAGACCCAGTACTTC. Its translation is CASSPLGQETQYF.

The rearrangement uses TRBV19 and TRBJ2-4; D perhaps matches TRBD1 (6 bases). The CDR3 length is 13 residues. Deletions cut 10 bases from V and 2 bases from J, with 12 bases between. From germline, CDR1 is LNHDA and CDR2 SQIVND (reference sequence). The chain's CDR3 is CANSRGPKNIQYF. The CDR3 DNA sequence: TGTGCCAATAGCAGGGGTCCCAAAAACATTCAGTACTTC.

The chain carries TRBV5-1 and TRBJ2-2; possible D gene TRBD1, 6 bases. Trimming took 4 bases from V and 3 from J, leaving 10 bases between them. Germline V gene sequence: CDR1 SGHRS, CDR2 YFSETQ. The CDR3 runs 14 residues. The CDR3 loop is CASSTGTYTGELFF. The CDR3 DNA is TGCGCCAGCAGCACCGGGACATACACCGGGGAGCTGTTTTTT.

This clone was counted only a few times. This rearrangement joins TRBV27 to TRBJ2-7, with TRBD2 identical over 10 bases. V dropped 2 bases and J dropped 2; count of bases not matched to a gene: 3. This CDR3 contains 15 residues. CDR1 MNHEY and CDR2 SMNVEV come from the germline V gene (reference sequence). The CDR3 DNA reads as TGTGCCAGCAGTTTAAGGAGCGGGAGGGCCTACGAGCAGTACTTC. As protein: CASSLRSGRAYEQYF.

The rearrangement uses TRBV27 and TRBJ2-7, with a possible D match to TRBD2 (6 bases). Germline CDR1 and CDR2: MNHEY and SMNVEV (reference sequence). V was shortened by 8 bases and J by 7 bases, with 24 bases between the two germline ends. CDR3 size: 15 residues. The CDR3 nucleotides read TGTGCCAGCGGCCCGCGCGGGGAAATTAATTATGAGCAGTACTTC. Amino acids: CASGPRGEINYEQYF.

V gene TRBV15 combines with J gene TRBJ2-7; D gene unclear. The germline gives CDR1 LNHNV, CDR2 YYDKDF (reference sequence). V lost 3 bases and J lost 2, with 5 bases in between. The CDR3 has 12 residues. The CDR3 spells CATSRGPYEQYF. The CDR3 region has the DNA TGTGCCACCAGCAGGGGTCCCTACGAGCAGTACTTC.

The chain combines TRBV10-3 with TRBJ2-7; D might be TRBD1 (5 bases). The CDR3 extends over 13 amino acids. V was pared by 4 bases and J by 2 bases, with 9 bases between. Per germline, CDR1 ENHRY and CDR2 SYGVKD. CDR3 nucleotide sequence: TGTGCCATCAGTGGACAGCAAACCTACGAGCAGTACTTC. The encoded protein is CAISGQQTYEQYF.